This TCR beta chain was observed in a study of CD8 T cells in ankylosing spondylitis. General study points: Several of the motif variants were reported before in synovial fluid and blood from reactive arthritis.

TCRdb ran MiXCR on the 5' RACE reads and lists one entry per CDR3 protein. The table records about 240,000 distinct CDR3 sequences, around 7.8% of them present only once. In this sample, this clonotype turned up many times. Its cognate antigen is unknown. Germline V gene lookup returns CDR1 SQVTM and CDR2 ANQGSEA. This CDR3 is 15 amino acids long. The trim removed 6 bases at V and 4 bases at J, leaving 14 bases unmatched. The receptor's source is a male donor with ankylosing spondylitis or in good health (not recorded which). V gene TRBV29-1 combines with J gene TRBJ1-2; 7 nucleotides line up with TRBD1. Sequencing input: blood, either unsorted or a sorted T cell fraction (not recorded which). This CDR3 reads CSVGDSLGGLYGYTF. CDR3 coding DNA: TGCAGCGTGGGGGACAGCCTAGGTGGACTCTATGGCTACACCTTC.